This T cell receptor beta chain was sequenced for a study of T-cell memory formation after mild COVID-19. This clonotype has only a few counts. Germline lookup yields CDR1 SQVTM and CDR2 ANQGSEA. This CDR3 spans 13 amino acids. V lost 7 bases and J lost 4, with 17 bases in between. TCRdb redid the calling of the 5' RACE reads with MiXCR, one entry per CDR3 protein. The data show around 150,000 distinct CDR3 sequences, 11% seen once. The TCR originated in a man aged 18 to 30 who had mild COVID-19 (a few samples of this study predate the infection). Cell type and time point are not known. Sequenced: PBMCs or a T cell subset sorted from them (not recorded which). This chain connects TRBV29-1 to TRBJ2-7; D is perhaps TRBD1 (6 bases). The CDR3 DNA reads TGCAGCGGTTCGGCAGGGGTGAAGTACGAGCAGTACTTC. Its protein product is CSGSAGVKYEQYF.